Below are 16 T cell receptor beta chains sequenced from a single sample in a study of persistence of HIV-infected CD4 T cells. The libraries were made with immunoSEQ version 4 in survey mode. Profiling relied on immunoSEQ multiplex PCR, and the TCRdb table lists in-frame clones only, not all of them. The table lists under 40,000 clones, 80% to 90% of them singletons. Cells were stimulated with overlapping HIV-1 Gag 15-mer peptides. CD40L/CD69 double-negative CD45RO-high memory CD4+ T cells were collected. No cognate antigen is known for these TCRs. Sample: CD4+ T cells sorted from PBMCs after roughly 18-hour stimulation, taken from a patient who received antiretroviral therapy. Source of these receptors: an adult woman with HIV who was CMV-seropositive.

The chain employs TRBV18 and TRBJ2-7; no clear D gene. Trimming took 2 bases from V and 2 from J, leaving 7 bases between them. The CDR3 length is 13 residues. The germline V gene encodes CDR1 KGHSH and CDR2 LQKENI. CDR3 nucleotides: TGTGCCAGCTCACCATCAGGAACCTACGAGCAGTACTTC. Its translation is CASSPSGTYEQYF.

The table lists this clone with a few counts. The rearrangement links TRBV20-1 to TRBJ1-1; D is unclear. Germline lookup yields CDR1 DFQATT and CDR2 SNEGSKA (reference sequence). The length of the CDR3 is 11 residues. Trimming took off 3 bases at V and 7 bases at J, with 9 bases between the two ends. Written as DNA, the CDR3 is TGCAGTGCTAGTCAGCTAAGTGAAGCTTTCTTT. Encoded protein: CSASQLSEAFF.

DNA of the CDR3: TGTGCCAGCAGCTTAACGGCTGACAGCTCTGGAAACACCATATATTTT. Amino acid sequence: CASSLTADSSGNTIYF. The genes are TRBV7-9 and TRBJ1-3; TRBD1 is a possible D gene (5 bases). Trimming stripped 2 bases from V and 0 bases from J, with 11 bases between. The germline V gene has CDR1 SEHNR and CDR2 FQNEAQ (reference sequence). This CDR3 has 16 residues. Based on the CDR3 plus reference TRBV7-9 and TRBJ1-3, the full variable domain is DTGVSQNPRHKITKRGQNVTFRCDPISEHNRLYWYRQTLGQGPEFLTYFQNEAQLEKSRLLSDRFSAERPKGSFSTLEIQRTEQGDSAMYLCASSLTADSSGNTIYFGEGSWLTVV.

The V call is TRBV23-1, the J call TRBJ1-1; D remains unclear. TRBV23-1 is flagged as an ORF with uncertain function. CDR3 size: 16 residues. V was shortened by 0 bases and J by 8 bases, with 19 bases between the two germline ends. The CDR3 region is CASSQSAARGGEEAFF. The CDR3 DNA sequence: TGCGCCAGCAGTCAATCAGCCGCCCGGGGTGGGGAAGAAGCTTTCTTT.

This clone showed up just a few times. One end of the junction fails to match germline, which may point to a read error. The CDR3 protein is CAWSTLVGGQLQF. CDR3 bases: TGTGCCTGGAGTACTTTGGTGGGCGGCCAACTCCAATTC. The chain links TRBV30 to TRBJ1-2; D not resolved. The CDR3 loop spans 13 amino acids. Germline CDR1 GTSNPN, CDR2 SVGIG (reference sequence).

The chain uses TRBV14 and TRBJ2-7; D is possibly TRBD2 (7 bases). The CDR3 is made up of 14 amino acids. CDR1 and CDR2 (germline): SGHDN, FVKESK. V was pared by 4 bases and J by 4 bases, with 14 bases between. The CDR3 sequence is CASSLGGGTYEQYF. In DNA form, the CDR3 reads TGTGCCAGCAGCCTAGGGGGGGGGACGTACGAGCAGTACTTC.

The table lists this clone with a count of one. CDR3 in amino acids: CASSMGRTSGRPHEQYF. The DNA of the CDR3 is TGTGCCAGTAGTATGGGTCGGACTAGCGGGAGACCCCACGAGCAGTACTTC. V and J are TRBV19 and TRBJ2-7, with 13 bases aligning to TRBD2. The CDR3 loop spans 17 amino acids. Trimming took 3 bases from V and 5 from J; bases not matched to a gene: 10. The V gene's germline CDR1 is LNHDA and CDR2 SQIVND (reference sequence).

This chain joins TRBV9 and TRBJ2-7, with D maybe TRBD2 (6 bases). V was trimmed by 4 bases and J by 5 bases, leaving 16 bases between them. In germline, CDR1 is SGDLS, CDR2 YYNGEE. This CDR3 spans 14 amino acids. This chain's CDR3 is CASSIQPGLHEQYF. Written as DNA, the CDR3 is TGTGCCAGCAGCATACAACCGGGACTCCACGAGCAGTACTTC.

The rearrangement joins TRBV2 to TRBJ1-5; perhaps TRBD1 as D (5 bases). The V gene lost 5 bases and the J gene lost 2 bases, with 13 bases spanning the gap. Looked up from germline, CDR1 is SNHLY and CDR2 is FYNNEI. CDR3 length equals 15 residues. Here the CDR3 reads CASSFQGDGNQPQHF. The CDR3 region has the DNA TGTGCCAGCAGTTTTCAGGGTGATGGCAATCAGCCCCAGCATTTT.

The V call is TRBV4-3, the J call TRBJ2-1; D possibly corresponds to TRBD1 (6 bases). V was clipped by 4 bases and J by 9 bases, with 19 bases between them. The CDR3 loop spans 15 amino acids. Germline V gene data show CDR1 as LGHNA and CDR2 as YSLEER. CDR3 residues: CASSRSYRQVGEQFF. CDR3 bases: TGCGCCAGCAGCCGGTCCTACCGACAGGTCGGTGAGCAGTTCTTC.

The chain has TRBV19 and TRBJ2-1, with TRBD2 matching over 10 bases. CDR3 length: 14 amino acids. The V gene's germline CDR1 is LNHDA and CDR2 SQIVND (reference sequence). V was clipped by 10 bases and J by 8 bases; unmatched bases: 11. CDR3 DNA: TGTGCCACCCGCGGAGCTAGCGGGAGCGATGAGCAGTTCTTC. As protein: CATRGASGSDEQFF.

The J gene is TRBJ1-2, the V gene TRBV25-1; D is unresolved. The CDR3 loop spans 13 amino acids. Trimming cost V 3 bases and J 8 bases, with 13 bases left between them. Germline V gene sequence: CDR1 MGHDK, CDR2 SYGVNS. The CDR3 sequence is CASSDRARDGYTF. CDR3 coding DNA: TGTGCCAGCAGTGACCGGGCCAGAGACGGCTACACCTTC.

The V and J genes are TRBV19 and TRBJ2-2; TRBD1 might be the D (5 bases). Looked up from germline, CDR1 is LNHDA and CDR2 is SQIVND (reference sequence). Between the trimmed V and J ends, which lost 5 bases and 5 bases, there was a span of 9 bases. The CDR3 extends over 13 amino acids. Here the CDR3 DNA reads TGTGCCAGTAGTCAGGGCCCTACCGGGGAGCTGTTTTTT. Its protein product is CASSQGPTGELFF.

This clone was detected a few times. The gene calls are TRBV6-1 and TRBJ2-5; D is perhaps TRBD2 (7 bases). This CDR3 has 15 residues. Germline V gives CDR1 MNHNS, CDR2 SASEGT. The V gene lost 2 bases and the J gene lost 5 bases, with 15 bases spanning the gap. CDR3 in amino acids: CASSESGGQRETQYF. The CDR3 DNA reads TGTGCCAGCAGTGAATCGGGGGGACAAAGGGAGACCCAGTACTTC.

The chain's CDR3 is CASSYSPLAGGRTEAFF. The CDR3 DNA sequence: TGTGCCAGCAGTTACTCACCACTCGCGGGGGGTCGTACTGAAGCTTTCTTT. The V and J genes are TRBV6-2 or TRBV6-3 and TRBJ1-1; maybe TRBD1 (5 bases). V lost 0 bases, J lost 5 bases, and 19 bases lay in between. The V gene's germline CDR1 is MNHEY and CDR2 SVGEGT. CDR3 length: 17 amino acids.

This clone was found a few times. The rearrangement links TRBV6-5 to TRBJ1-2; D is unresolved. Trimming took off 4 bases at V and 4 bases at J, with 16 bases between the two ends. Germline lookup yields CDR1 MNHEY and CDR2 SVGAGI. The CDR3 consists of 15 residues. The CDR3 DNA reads TGTGCCAGCAGTTCCCGGGAGGCATCCAGCTATGGCTACACCTTC. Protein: CASSSREASSYGYTF.